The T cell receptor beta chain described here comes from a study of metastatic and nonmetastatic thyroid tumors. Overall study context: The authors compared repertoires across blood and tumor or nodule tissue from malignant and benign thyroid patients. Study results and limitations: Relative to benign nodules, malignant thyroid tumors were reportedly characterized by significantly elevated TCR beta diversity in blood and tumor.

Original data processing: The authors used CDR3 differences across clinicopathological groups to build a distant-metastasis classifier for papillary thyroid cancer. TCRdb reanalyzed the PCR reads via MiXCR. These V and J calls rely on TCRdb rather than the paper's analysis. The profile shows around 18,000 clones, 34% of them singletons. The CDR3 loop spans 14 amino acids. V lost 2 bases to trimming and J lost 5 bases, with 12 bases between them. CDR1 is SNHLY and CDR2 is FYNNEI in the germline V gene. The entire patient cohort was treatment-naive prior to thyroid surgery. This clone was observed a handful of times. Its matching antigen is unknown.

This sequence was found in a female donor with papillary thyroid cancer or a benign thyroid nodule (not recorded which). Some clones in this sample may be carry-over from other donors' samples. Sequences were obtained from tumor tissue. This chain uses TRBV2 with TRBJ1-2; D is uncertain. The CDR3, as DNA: TGTGCCAGCAGTGAAAGGTGGAGCGATTATGGCTACACCTTC. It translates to CASSERWSDYGYTF.